The rows below give T cell receptor beta chains drawn from one sample of a study of OX40 agonist ivuxolimab in advanced cancers. Measured with immunoSEQ multiplex PCR; TCRdb has only the in-frame clones, and not every one. The sample lists 90,000 to 100,000 clones, 80% to 90% occurring once. Sequenced material: CD4+ or CD8+ T cells sorted from blood, taken in a trial of the OX40 agonist ivuxolimab. Every receptor here comes from an adult with an advanced solid tumor such as melanoma, head and neck, liver or kidney cancer. CDR3s include the opening cysteine and the closing phenylalanine or tryptophan. The D gene is left open where the match is weak. Not every row has a clone size; where given, it reads once, few, many or a size class.

abundance: -; d_gene: -; j_gene: TRBJ2-3; v_gene: TRBV4-3; CDR3aa: CASSQEARPADTQYF; CDR3nt: TGCGCCAGCAGCCAAGAAGCAAGACCGGCAGATACGCAGTATTTT
abundance: -; d_gene: TRBD2; j_gene: TRBJ2-1; v_gene: TRBV7-9; CDR3aa: CASSLGTSVYNEQFF; CDR3nt: TGTGCCAGCAGCTTAGGGACTAGCGTATACAATGAGCAGTTCTTC
abundance: -; d_gene: TRBD1; j_gene: TRBJ1-3; v_gene: TRBV29-1; CDR3aa: CSVGQGIGNTIYF; CDR3nt: TGCAGCGTGGGACAGGGAATCGGAAACACCATATATTTT
abundance: once; d_gene: -; j_gene: TRBJ2-3; v_gene: TRBV4-2; CDR3aa: CASSRTREDTQYF; CDR3nt: TGTGCCAGCAGCCGGACTCGAGAAGATACGCAGTATTTT
abundance: -; d_gene: -; j_gene: TRBJ2-7; v_gene: TRBV10-3; CDR3aa: CAIKAQGDFYEQYF; CDR3nt: TGTGCCATCAAGGCCCAGGGAGATTTTTACGAGCAGTACTTC
abundance: -; d_gene: -; j_gene: TRBJ1-1; v_gene: TRBV6-6; CDR3aa: CASSPQGMNTEAFF; CDR3nt: TGTGCCAGCAGTCCCCAGGGGATGAACACTGAAGCTTTCTTT
abundance: -; d_gene: TRBD1; j_gene: TRBJ1-2; v_gene: TRBV6-5; CDR3aa: CASQGQGIDYGYTF; CDR3nt: TGTGCCAGCCAGGGACAGGGGATCGACTATGGCTACACCTTC
abundance: -; d_gene: -; j_gene: TRBJ2-3; v_gene: TRBV18; CDR3aa: CASSPGTDTQYF; CDR3nt: TGTGCCAGCTCACCAGGCACAGATACGCAGTATTTT
abundance: -; d_gene: -; j_gene: TRBJ1-5; v_gene: TRBV7-9; CDR3aa: CASSPQDSRNQPQHF; CDR3nt: TGTGCCAGCAGTCCTCAGGACAGCCGCAATCAGCCCCAGCATTTT
abundance: -; d_gene: -; j_gene: TRBJ2-5; v_gene: TRBV27; CDR3aa: CASSSLGTAQETQYF; CDR3nt: TGTGCCAGCAGTTCTCTCGGGACTGCACAAGAGACCCAGTACTTC
abundance: once; d_gene: -; j_gene: TRBJ2-3; v_gene: TRBV10-2; CDR3aa: CASKDRFQDTQYF; CDR3nt: TGCGCCAGCAAAGACAGGTTTCAAGATACGCAGTATTTT
abundance: once; d_gene: -; j_gene: TRBJ2-3; v_gene: TRBV5-1; CDR3aa: CASSLSPGDTQYF; CDR3nt: TGCGCCAGCAGCTTGTCCCCAGGGGATACGCAGTATTTT
abundance: -; d_gene: -; j_gene: TRBJ2-7; v_gene: TRBV28; CDR3aa: CASSLRGREQYF; CDR3nt: TGTGCCAGCAGTTTACGGGGGAGGGAGCAGTACTTC
abundance: -; d_gene: TRBD2; j_gene: TRBJ2-3; v_gene: TRBV4-3; CDR3aa: CASSQDHSSGMTADTQYF; CDR3nt: TGCGCCAGCAGCCAAGATCATTCTAGCGGGATGACCGCAGATACGCAGTATTTT
abundance: -; d_gene: TRBD2; j_gene: TRBJ2-1; v_gene: TRBV4-1; CDR3aa: CASSQGDGRASEQFF; CDR3nt: TGCGCCAGCAGCCAAGGTGACGGGAGGGCCAGTGAGCAGTTCTTC
abundance: -; d_gene: -; j_gene: TRBJ1-5; v_gene: TRBV7-9; CDR3aa: CASSPTGGISNQPQHF; CDR3nt: TGTGCCAGCAGCCCAACGGGGGGGATCAGCAATCAGCCCCAGCATTTT
abundance: once; d_gene: TRBD2; j_gene: TRBJ2-1; v_gene: TRBV7-3; CDR3aa: CASSLSLAGYNEQFF; CDR3nt: TGTGCCAGCAGCTTAAGCCTAGCGGGTTACAATGAGCAGTTCTTC
abundance: -; d_gene: TRBD1; j_gene: TRBJ1-2; v_gene: TRBV5-1; CDR3aa: CASSLEGTGVRGYTF; CDR3nt: TGCGCCAGCAGCTTGGAAGGGACAGGGGTTCGGGGCTACACCTTC
abundance: -; d_gene: TRBD1; j_gene: TRBJ1-2; v_gene: TRBV6-1; CDR3aa: CASSERDRAIGYTF; CDR3nt: TGTGCCAGCAGTGAAAGGGACAGGGCAATTGGCTACACCTTC
abundance: -; d_gene: -; j_gene: TRBJ2-7; v_gene: TRBV14; CDR3aa: CASSQRRFEQYF; CDR3nt: TGTGCCAGCAGCCAACGGAGATTCGAGCAGTACTTC
abundance: -; d_gene: TRBD2; j_gene: TRBJ2-3; v_gene: TRBV28; CDR3aa: CASSLGLAGFGDTQYF; CDR3nt: TGTGCCAGCAGTTTGGGACTAGCGGGTTTTGGAGATACGCAGTATTTT
abundance: -; d_gene: -; j_gene: TRBJ1-5; v_gene: TRBV7-6; CDR3aa: CASSSTRGGFSNQPQHF; CDR3nt: TGTGCCAGCAGCTCCACCCGGGGTGGGTTTAGCAATCAGCCCCAGCATTTT
abundance: -; d_gene: -; j_gene: TRBJ2-1; v_gene: TRBV11-2; CDR3aa: CASSFHFYNEQFF; CDR3nt: TGTGCCAGCAGCTTCCACTTCTACAATGAGCAGTTCTTC
abundance: -; d_gene: -; j_gene: TRBJ2-7; v_gene: TRBV10-1; CDR3aa: CASSESIAAEQYF; CDR3nt: TGCGCCAGCAGTGAGTCGATAGCCGCGGAGCAGTACTTC
abundance: -; d_gene: -; j_gene: TRBJ2-1; v_gene: TRBV9; CDR3aa: CASSPRRDLYYNEQFF; CDR3nt: TGTGCCAGCAGCCCCCGGAGGGATTTATATTACAATGAGCAGTTCTTC